These 3 T cell receptor beta chains share one sample of origin, sequenced in a study of cytomegalovirus exposure and HLA in healthy donors. The PCR made use of 60 Vbeta and 13 Jbeta primers. Clones were read by immunoSEQ multiplex PCR, and TCRdb kept only the in-frame ones, dropping some. Seen here are about 150,000 clones, 60% to 80% observed once, and the top ten hold approximately 10%. Sample: PBMCs. The receptors were gathered from a man in his late teens or twenties in good health and CMV-seropositive.

This clone was counted once. J is TRBJ2-5 and V is TRBV5-1; TRBD1 matches at 9 bases. V shed 4 bases, J shed 4 bases, and the junction held 8 bases outside the gene matches. The CDR3 is 15 amino acids. Germline assignment: CDR1 SGHRS and CDR2 YFSETQ. The CDR3 DNA is TGCGCCAGCAGCAGGGACAGGGTATCGGGAGAGACCCAGTACTTC. Translated: CASSRDRVSGETQYF.

This rearrangement joins TRBV5-1 to TRBJ1-1; D uncertain. V was trimmed by 0 bases and J by 0 bases, leaving 9 bases between them. Germline V gene data show CDR1 as SGHRS and CDR2 as YFSETQ. CDR3 length: 15 residues. The CDR3 region is CASSLAAAMNTEAFF. The DNA for the CDR3 is TGCGCCAGCAGCTTGGCGGCAGCGATGAACACTGAAGCTTTCTTT. The full variable domain, completed using reference TRBV5-1 and TRBJ1-1, is KAGVTQTPRYLIKTRGQQVTLSCSPISGHRSVSWYQQTPGQGLQFLFEYFSETQRNKGNFPGRFSGRQFSNSRSEMNVSTLELGDSALYLCASSLAAAMNTEAFFGQGTRLTVV.

This clone was recorded once. The rearrangement joins TRBV7-8 to TRBJ2-2; maybe TRBD2 (7 bases). V lost 5 bases and J 2 bases, leaving 15 bases between the germline ends. The CDR3 is made up of 16 amino acids. In germline, CDR1 is SGHVS, CDR2 FQNEAQ. For the CDR3, the DNA is TGTGCCAGCAGCCCGCGGGGGCAGATAAACACCGGGGAGCTGTTTTTT. Translating gives CASSPRGQINTGELFF.